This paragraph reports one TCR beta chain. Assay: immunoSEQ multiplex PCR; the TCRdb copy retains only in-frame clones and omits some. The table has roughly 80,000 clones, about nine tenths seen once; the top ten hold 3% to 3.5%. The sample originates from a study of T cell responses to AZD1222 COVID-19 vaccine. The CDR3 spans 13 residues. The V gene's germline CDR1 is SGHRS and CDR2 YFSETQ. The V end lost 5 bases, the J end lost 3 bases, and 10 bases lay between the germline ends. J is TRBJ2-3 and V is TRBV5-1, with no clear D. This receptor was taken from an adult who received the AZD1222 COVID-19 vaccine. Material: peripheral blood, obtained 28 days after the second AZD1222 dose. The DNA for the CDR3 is TGCGCCAGCAGGGGCTGGGTGACAGATACGCAGTATTTT. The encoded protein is CASRGWVTDTQYF.